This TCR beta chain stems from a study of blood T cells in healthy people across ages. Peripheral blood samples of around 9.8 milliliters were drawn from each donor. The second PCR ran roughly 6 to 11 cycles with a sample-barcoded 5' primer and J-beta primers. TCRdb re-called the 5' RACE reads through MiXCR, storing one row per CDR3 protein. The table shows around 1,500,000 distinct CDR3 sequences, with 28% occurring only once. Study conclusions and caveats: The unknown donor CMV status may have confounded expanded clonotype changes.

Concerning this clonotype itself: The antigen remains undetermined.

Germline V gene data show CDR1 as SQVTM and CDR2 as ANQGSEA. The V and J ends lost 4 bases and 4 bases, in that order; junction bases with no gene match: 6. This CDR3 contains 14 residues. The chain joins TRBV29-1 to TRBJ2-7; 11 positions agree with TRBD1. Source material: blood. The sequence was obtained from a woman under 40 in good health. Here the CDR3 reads CSVGGGQGAYEQYF. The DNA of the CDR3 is TGCAGCGTTGGGGGTGGACAGGGGGCGTACGAGCAGTACTTC.